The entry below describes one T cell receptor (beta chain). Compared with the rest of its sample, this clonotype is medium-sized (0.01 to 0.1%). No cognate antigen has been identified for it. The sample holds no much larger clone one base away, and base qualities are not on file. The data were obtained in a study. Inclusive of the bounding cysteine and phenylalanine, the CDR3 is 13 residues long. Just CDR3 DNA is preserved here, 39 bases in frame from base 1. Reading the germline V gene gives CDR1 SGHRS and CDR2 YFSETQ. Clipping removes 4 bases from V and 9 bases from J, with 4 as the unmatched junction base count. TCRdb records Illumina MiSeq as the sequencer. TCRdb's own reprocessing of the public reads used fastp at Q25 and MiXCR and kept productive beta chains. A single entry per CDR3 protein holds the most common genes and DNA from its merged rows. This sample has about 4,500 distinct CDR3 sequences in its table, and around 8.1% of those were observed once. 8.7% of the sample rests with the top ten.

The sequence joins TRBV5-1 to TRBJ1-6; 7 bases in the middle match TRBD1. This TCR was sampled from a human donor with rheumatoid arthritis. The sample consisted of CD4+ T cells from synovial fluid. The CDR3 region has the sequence CASSMDRTSPLHF. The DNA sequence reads TGCGCCAGCAGCATGGACAGGACTTCACCCCTCCACTTT.